What follows are 5 T cell receptor beta chains derived from one specimen sequenced in a study of OX40 agonist ivuxolimab in advanced cancers. Assay: immunoSEQ multiplex PCR; the TCRdb copy retains only in-frame clones and omits some. The sample includes 70,000 to 80,000 clones, roughly 80% of them seen just once. Sequences were derived from CD4+ or CD8+ T cells sorted from blood, sampled in a trial of the OX40 agonist ivuxolimab. The source of these receptors is an adult with an advanced solid tumor such as melanoma, head and neck, liver or kidney cancer.

The chain is built from TRBV5-1 and TRBJ2-2, with 7 bases fitting TRBD1. V lost 3 bases to trimming and J lost 0 bases; unmatched junction nucleotides: 2. This CDR3 contains 15 residues. From germline, CDR1 is SGHRS and CDR2 YFSETQ. This chain's CDR3 is CASSSGTANTGELFF. The CDR3 nucleotides are TGCGCCAGCAGCTCGGGGACAGCGAACACCGGGGAGCTGTTTTTT.

This clone is a singleton in its sample. The J gene is TRBJ1-1, the V gene TRBV6-5; perhaps TRBD1 as D (5 bases). Germline CDR1 and CDR2: MNHEY and SVGAGI. Trimming took off 4 bases at V and 1 base at J, with 16 bases between the two ends. The CDR3 totals 16 residues. This CDR3 reads CASSSHPGARNTEAFF. As DNA, the CDR3 is TGTGCCAGCAGTTCTCATCCCGGGGCCCGGAACACTGAAGCTTTCTTT.

V is TRBV6-6 and J is TRBJ1-3; D is unclear. The V gene lost 0 bases and the J gene lost 0 bases, with 9 bases spanning the gap. In germline, CDR1 is MNHNY, CDR2 SVGAGI (reference sequence). The CDR3 runs to 16 residues. CDR3 sequence (DNA): TGTGCCAGCAGTTACTCCCTTCAATTCTCTGGAAACACCATATATTTT. Residues: CASSYSLQFSGNTIYF.

The J gene is TRBJ1-5, the V gene TRBV6-1; a possible D gene is TRBD1 (5 bases). V was trimmed by 4 bases and J by 6 bases, leaving 10 bases between them. The CDR3 sequence is 13 residues long. Germline-derived CDR1 and CDR2 are MNHNS and SASEGT. CDR3: CASSVQGGQPQHF. CDR3 bases: TGTGCCAGCAGTGTCCAGGGAGGTCAGCCCCAGCATTTT.

V usage is TRBV5-6 and J usage is TRBJ2-7, with 7 bases matching TRBD2. V was clipped by 4 bases and J by 4 bases; unmatched bases: 11. CDR3 length equals 15 residues. CDR1 and CDR2 (germline): SGHDT, YYEEEE. The CDR3 is CASSPDWGGPYEQYF. For the CDR3, the DNA is TGTGCCAGCAGCCCGGATTGGGGGGGTCCGTACGAGCAGTACTTC.